This T cell receptor (beta chain) came from a study of response to subunit inactivated influenza vaccine. About this clonotype itself: Its antigen remains unidentified.

Overall study findings and caveats: It was suggested by the authors that few new T cells are recruited by each seasonal influenza vaccination.

TCRdb re-derived calls from the RT-PCR reads in MiXCR, one entry per CDR3 protein. Of 860,000 or so distinct CDR3 sequences in the sample, 21% were seen once. Trimming removed 1 base from V and 7 bases from J, with 16 bases in between. The CDR3 has 15 residues. Germline V CDR1 and CDR2: SGHTA, FQGNSA. Sequenced here: PBMCs from blood, sampled around 5 days after vaccination. The chain employs TRBV7-2 and TRBJ1-2, with D perhaps TRBD1 (6 bases). This receptor was obtained from a man between 45 and 60 years old who received an inactivated influenza vaccine. CDR3 residues: CASSLVGGHVPGYTF. CDR3 coding DNA: TGTGCCAGCAGCTTAGTAGGGGGTCATGTTCCTGGCTACACCTTC.